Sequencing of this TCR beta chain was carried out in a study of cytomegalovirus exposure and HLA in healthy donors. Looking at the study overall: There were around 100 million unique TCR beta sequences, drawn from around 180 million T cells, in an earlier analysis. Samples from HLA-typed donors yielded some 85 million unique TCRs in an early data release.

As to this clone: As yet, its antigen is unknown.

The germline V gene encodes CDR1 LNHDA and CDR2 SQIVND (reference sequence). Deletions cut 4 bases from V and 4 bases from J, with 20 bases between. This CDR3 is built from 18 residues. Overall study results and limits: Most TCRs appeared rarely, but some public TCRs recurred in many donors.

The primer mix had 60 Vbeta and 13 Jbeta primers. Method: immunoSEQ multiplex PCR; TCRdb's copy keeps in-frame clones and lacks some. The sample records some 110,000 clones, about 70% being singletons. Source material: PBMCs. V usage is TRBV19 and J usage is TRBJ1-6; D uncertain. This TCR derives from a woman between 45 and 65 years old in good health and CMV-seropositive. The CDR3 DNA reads TGTGCCAGTAGTACCCAACCTTTTACCGGGAAATATAATTCACCCCTCCACTTT. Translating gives CASSTQPFTGKYNSPLHF.